This TCR beta chain was sequenced during a study of cytomegalovirus exposure and HLA in healthy donors. Study results and limitations: Reported results showed that the classifier diagnosed cytomegalovirus status with high specificity and sensitivity.

Both 60 Vbeta primers and 13 Jbeta primers went into the PCR. This table comes from immunoSEQ multiplex PCR, and its TCRdb copy is limited to in-frame clones, with some not included. The sample contains 210,000 or so clones, more than 75% of which appear only once. V was trimmed by 0 bases and J by 5 bases, leaving 17 bases between them. CDR3 size: 17 residues. Germline assignment: CDR1 MNHEY and CDR2 SMNVEV (reference sequence). Notes on this clone: The antigen is not known.

The sample comprised PBMCs. The origin of this receptor is a human donor in good health. The chain uses TRBV27 and TRBJ1-5; D is possibly TRBD1 (5 bases). The CDR3 DNA reads TGTGCCAGCAGTTTATCGGGCAGGGAACTCACTCATCAGCCCCAGCATTTT. This gives the protein CASSLSGRELTHQPQHF.